What follows describes a single T cell receptor beta chain. No antigen is known for it. The data were taken from a study of regulatory T cells in long-lasting Graves disease. Study outcomes and limitations: With some 2,700 shared public clonotypes, persistent patients exceeded new patients, who shared just over 950.

Time point: persistent/refractory GD, antithyroid drugs over 5 years with positive TRAb. From RNA extracted from PBMCs, the TCR library was made. American Thyroid Association guidelines served as the basis for diagnosing Graves' disease. The CDR3 runs to 15 residues. Germline trimming cut 5 bases from V and 2 bases from J; bases unmatched to any gene: 7. CDR1 SQVTM and CDR2 ANQGSEA come from the germline V gene. Relying on iRepertoire HTBI primers and Arm-PCR of CDR3 regions, the team built TCR beta libraries. TCRdb itself ran the multiplex PCR reads through MiXCR, one entry per CDR3 protein. Among approximately 360,000 distinct CDR3 sequences listed, roughly 20% were seen once.

The material was peripheral blood mononuclear cells (PBMCs), obtained when the disease was refractory, from a patient treated with antithyroid drugs. The chain uses TRBV29-1 and TRBJ2-2; 8 bases are a match to TRBD1. This TCR derives from a middle-aged woman with Graves disease. CDR3 protein: CSVLRTGTNTGELFF. CDR3 nucleotide sequence: TGCAGCGTTCTCCGGACAGGGACAAACACCGGGGAGCTGTTTTTT.